Below are 19 T cell receptor beta chains sequenced from a single sample in a study of blood T cell repertoires in COVID-19. The assay was immunoSEQ multiplex PCR, and TCRdb's table has in-frame clones only and misses some. The sample holds around 47,000 clones, about nine tenths seen once. Sequenced sample: peripheral blood. These receptors all come from a man at least 80 years old with active or convalescent COVID-19.

This clone was recorded only once. The gene calls are TRBV9 and TRBJ2-7; TRBD2 agrees at 10 bases. The CDR3 has 18 amino acids. J gave up 8 bases and V 4 bases, and 21 bases lay outside the gene matches. Germline CDR1 and CDR2: SGDLS and YYNGEE. Here the CDR3 reads CASSLASGSAGFGFKQYF. Written as DNA, the CDR3 is TGTGCCAGCAGCCTCGCTAGCGGGAGCGCAGGATTTGGATTCAAGCAGTACTTC.

The chain links TRBV24-1 to TRBJ2-7; D is uncertain. Per germline, CDR1 KGHDR and CDR2 SFDVKD. The CDR3 extends over 16 amino acids. The V gene lost 3 bases and the J gene lost 0 bases, with 14 bases spanning the gap. The CDR3, as DNA: TGTGCCACCAGTGATCTGCAGGTTGCGTACTCCTACGAGCAGTACTTC. Protein sequence: CATSDLQVAYSYEQYF.

The chain employs TRBV25-1 and TRBJ2-7, with 9 bases that match TRBD1. Looked up from germline, CDR1 is MGHDK and CDR2 is SYGVNS. This CDR3 is 13 amino acids long. With 8 bases clipped from V and 5 bases from J, the junction kept 7 bases outside the gene matches. CDR3 nucleotide sequence: TGTGCCAGCGGGGGGGACAGGGTCAACGAGCAGTACTTC. Encoded protein: CASGGDRVNEQYF.

This clone was recorded a few times. V is TRBV6-2 or TRBV6-3 and J is TRBJ1-2; tentative D call: TRBD1 (5 bases). V lost 6 bases, J lost 4 bases, and 12 bases lay in between. This CDR3 contains 13 residues. Germline V gene lookup returns CDR1 MNHEY and CDR2 SVGEGT. The CDR3 sequence: CASSDGQGYGYTF. CDR3 coding DNA: TGTGCCAGCAGCGACGGGCAGGGCTATGGCTACACCTTC.

The rearrangement links TRBV30 to TRBJ2-7, with 11 bases matching TRBD2. The CDR3 runs 14 residues. With V trimmed by 4 bases and J by 11 bases, 13 bases remained unmatched. Germline values: CDR1 GTSNPN, CDR2 SVGIG (reference sequence). The CDR3 is CAWTVGLAGSPKYF. The CDR3 DNA is TGTGCCTGGACCGTCGGACTAGCGGGCAGCCCGAAGTACTTC.

The table lists this clone with a few counts. Here the CDR3 DNA reads TGCAGCGTTGACCTGTCCCGGGACAGGGCTGGAAACACCATATATTTT. Protein sequence: CSVDLSRDRAGNTIYF. This sequence joins TRBV29-1 and TRBJ1-3; 9 positions agree with TRBD1. CDR3 length: 16 amino acids. Trimming at V came to 3 bases and at J to 2 bases, leaving 8 bases not matched to a gene. The germline gives CDR1 SQVTM, CDR2 ANQGSEA.

The CDR3 sequence is CASSIEGAINQPQHF. The CDR3 region has the DNA TGTGCCAGTAGTATCGAGGGGGCTATCAATCAGCCCCAGCATTTT. The chain is built from TRBV19 and TRBJ1-5; TRBD1 agrees at 7 bases. The CDR3 is 15 residues long. Trimming took 3 bases from V and 3 from J; bases not matched to a gene: 5. Looked up from germline, CDR1 is LNHDA and CDR2 is SQIVND (reference sequence).

CDR3: CASRKLAGGSYEQYF. CDR3 coding DNA: TGTGCCAGTAGGAAATTAGCGGGAGGGTCCTACGAGCAGTACTTC. V and J are TRBV19 and TRBJ2-7, with TRBD2 matching over 11 bases. V lost 6 bases and J lost 1; bases outside the gene matches: 5. From germline, CDR1 is LNHDA and CDR2 SQIVND (reference sequence). The CDR3 consists of 15 residues. The complete variable domain, with remaining parts taken from reference TRBV19 and TRBJ2-7, reads DGGITQSPKYLFRKEGQNVTLSCEQNLNHDAMYWYRQDPGQGLRLIYYSQIVNDFQKGDIAEGYSVSREKKESFPLTVTSAQKNPTAFYLCASRKLAGGSYEQYFGPGTRLTVT.

This clone was detected a few times. The chain joins TRBV6-5 to TRBJ2-7; 8 nucleotides align to TRBD2. Germline trimming cut 1 base from V and 2 bases from J; bases unmatched to any gene: 4. This CDR3 contains 15 residues. Germline CDR1 reads MNHEY; CDR2 reads SVGAGI. CDR3 protein: CASSYYPGLAYEQYF. The CDR3 nucleotides are TGTGCCAGCAGTTACTACCCGGGACTAGCCTACGAGCAGTACTTC.

The chain couples TRBV5-1 to TRBJ2-5, with 16 bases that match TRBD2. The ends lost 3 bases at V and 5 bases at J; junction bases unmatched: 10. Germline-derived CDR1 and CDR2 are SGHRS and YFSETQ. The CDR3 is 18 amino acids. CDR3: CASSSGLAGGPVDETQYF. The CDR3 DNA sequence: TGCGCCAGCAGCTCGGGACTAGCGGGGGGGCCAGTGGATGAGACCCAGTACTTC.

The V call is TRBV3-1 (or the pseudogene TRBV3-2), the J call TRBJ1-3, with D maybe TRBD1 (6 bases). The CDR3 is 16 residues long. Trimming cost V 0 bases and J 2 bases, with 11 bases left between them. The germline CDR1 and CDR2 sequences are LGHDT and YNNKEL (reference sequence). CDR3 DNA sequence: TGTGCCAGCAGCCAAGACTTGGCAGGGGCTGGAAACACCATATATTTT. This translates into CASSQDLAGAGNTIYF.

This chain links TRBV5-1 with TRBJ1-2, with 8 bases lining up with TRBD1. V trimming: 0 bases; J trimming: 3 bases; junction bases outside the gene matches: 4. Germline V lookup: CDR1 SGHRS, CDR2 YFSETQ. The CDR3 sequence is 15 residues long. The CDR3 nucleotides are TGCGCCAGCAGCTTGGAACAGGGGGTGTACTATGGCTACACCTTC. Its translation: CASSLEQGVYYGYTF. Combining the CDR3 with reference TRBV5-1 and TRBJ1-2 gives the whole variable domain KAGVTQTPRYLIKTRGQQVTLSCSPISGHRSVSWYQQTPGQGLQFLFEYFSETQRNKGNFPGRFSGRQFSNSRSEMNVSTLELGDSALYLCASSLEQGVYYGYTFGSGTRLTVV.

This clone was seen just once. The gene calls are TRBV29-1 and TRBJ1-4, with 10 nucleotides matching TRBD1. The CDR3 has 13 amino acids. The V gene's germline CDR1 is SQVTM and CDR2 ANQGSEA. V was clipped by 5 bases and J by 5 bases; unmatched bases: 2. This CDR3 is CSVRGQGNEKLFF. The DNA of the CDR3 is TGCAGCGTTCGGGGACAGGGGAATGAAAAACTGTTTTTT.

The chain uses TRBV1 and TRBJ1-3; the table's TRBD1 call for D was not verified on the DNA. TRBV1 is deemed a pseudogene. There are 15 residues in the CDR3. CDR3 DNA sequence: TGCACCAGCAGCCAAGATCAGTTCTCTGGAAACACCATATATTTT. This translates into CTSSQDQFSGNTIYF.

The V call is TRBV9, the J call TRBJ2-1; 11 bases align to TRBD2. The V segment lost 0 bases and the J segment 9 bases; nucleotides outside the gene matches: 11. The CDR3 length is 17 residues. The V gene's germline CDR1 is SGDLS and CDR2 YYNGEE. CDR3 loop: CASSVVASGRSGPEQFF. The DNA of the CDR3 is TGTGCCAGCAGCGTAGTGGCTAGCGGGAGGTCTGGCCCTGAGCAGTTCTTC.

The V gene is TRBV9, the J gene TRBJ2-5, with D uncertain. With 1 base removed from V and 2 bases from J, the gap between germline ends came to 9 bases. CDR1 and CDR2 from the germline V gene are SGDLS and YYNGEE. CDR3 size: 14 residues. CDR3 in amino acids: CASSVQVVQETQYF. CDR3 DNA: TGTGCCAGCAGCGTACAGGTGGTACAAGAGACCCAGTACTTC.

The genes are TRBV6-5 and TRBJ1-1; possible D gene TRBD1, 5 bases. With 1 base removed from V and 8 bases from J, the gap between germline ends came to 11 bases. The CDR3 extends over 13 amino acids. Germline CDR1 MNHEY, CDR2 SVGAGI. The CDR3, as DNA: TGTGCCAGCAGTTACTACTCGGGGGGGGAAGCTTTCTTT. It specifies CASSYYSGGEAFF.

The V and J genes are TRBV6-4 and TRBJ2-6; a weak D match, TRBD1 (6 bases). CDR1 and CDR2 (germline): MRHNA, SNTAGT. Trimming removed 6 bases from V and 2 bases from J, with 11 bases in between. The CDR3 runs 15 residues. CDR3 nucleotides: TGTGCCAGCAGAAACTCAGGGGCTGGGGCCAACGTCCTGACTTTC. Translated, it gives CASRNSGAGANVLTF.

The V call is TRBV7-9, the J call TRBJ1-2; 10 positions match TRBD1. Per germline, CDR1 SEHNR and CDR2 FQNEAQ (reference sequence). This CDR3 region has 13 residues. Unmatched junction bases numbered 7, after V lost 7 bases and J lost 8 bases. CDR3 protein: CASKGQGVDGYTF. DNA for the CDR3: TGTGCCAGCAAAGGACAGGGGGTGGACGGCTACACCTTC.